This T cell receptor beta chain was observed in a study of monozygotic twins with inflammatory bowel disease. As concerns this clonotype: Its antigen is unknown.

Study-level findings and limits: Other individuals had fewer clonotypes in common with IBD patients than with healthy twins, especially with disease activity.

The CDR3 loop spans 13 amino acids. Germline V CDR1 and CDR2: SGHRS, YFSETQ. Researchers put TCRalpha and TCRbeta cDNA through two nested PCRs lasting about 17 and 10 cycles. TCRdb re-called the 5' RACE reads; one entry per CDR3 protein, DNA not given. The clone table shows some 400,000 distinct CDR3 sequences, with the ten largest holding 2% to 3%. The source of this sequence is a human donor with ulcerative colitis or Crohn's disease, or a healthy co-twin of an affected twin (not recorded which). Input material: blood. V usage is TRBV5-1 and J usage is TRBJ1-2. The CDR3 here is CASSSDGNYGYTF.